This T cell receptor (beta chain) was profiled in a study of monozygotic twins with inflammatory bowel disease. Study findings and constraints: Neither one strong signal nor one clonotype associated with IBD was supported.

About this clonotype itself: Its antigen is not known.

Following a re-call of the 5' RACE reads, TCRdb has one entry per CDR3 protein and lacks DNA. The sample has some 160,000 distinct CDR3 sequences. Germline V gene sequence: CDR1 MNHEY, CDR2 SMNVEV (reference sequence). The CDR3 contains 14 residues. The sequence was obtained from a human donor with ulcerative colitis or Crohn's disease, or a healthy co-twin of an affected twin (not recorded which). Sequencing was performed on blood. This chain connects TRBV27 to TRBJ2-7; lacking DNA, the TRBD2 call made by TCRdb goes unchecked. The CDR3 here is CASSPAAGTHEQYF.